The 18 T cell receptor beta chains listed next were all sequenced from one sample in a study of blood T cells in healthy people across ages. Combining a sample-barcoded 5' primer with a J-beta primer mix, a second PCR ran for roughly 6 to 12 cycles. TCRdb fed the 5' RACE reads into MiXCR, producing one record per CDR3 protein. This table has hundreds of thousands of distinct CDR3 sequences, roughly 41% appearing once. Sequencing used blood. Receptor source: a man older than 75 in good health.

The chain links TRBV3-1 to TRBJ2-4, with 7 bases identical to TRBD1. The J call may be incorrect, as the DNA end agrees better with TRBJ2-7. The germline V gene has CDR1 LGHDT and CDR2 YNNKEL (reference sequence). This CDR3 spans 17 amino acids. CDR3 sequence reads: CASSQGPIRTTGREQYF. In nucleotides, the CDR3 is TGTGCCAGCAGCCAAGGACCTATCCGGACGACAGGGCGCGAGCAGTACTTC.

This clonotype was seen at least ten times. The chain joins TRBV7-2 to TRBJ2-7; no reliable D call. The CDR3 contains 13 residues. The V end lost 1 base, the J end lost 3 bases, and 7 bases lay between the germline ends. Germline V gene sequence: CDR1 SGHTA, CDR2 FQGNSA. The CDR3 reads CASSLVLNYEQYF. The CDR3 bases are TGTGCCAGCAGCTTAGTACTGAACTACGAGCAGTACTTC.

This chain joins TRBV6-2 or TRBV6-3 and TRBJ1-1, with 9 bases lining up with TRBD1. This CDR3 has 13 amino acids. Trimming removed 9 bases from V and 5 bases from J; junction bases left unmatched: 7. CDR1 and CDR2 from the germline V gene are MNHEY and SVGEGT. The CDR3 is CASRQGVGTEAFF. The CDR3 DNA reads as TGTGCCAGTCGACAGGGGGTAGGGACTGAAGCTTTCTTT.

The chain recombines TRBV20-1 with TRBJ1-4; weak D call: TRBD1 (5 bases). This CDR3 region has 14 residues. Germline V lookup: CDR1 DFQATT, CDR2 SNEGSKA (reference sequence). Trimming removed 2 bases at V and 14 bases at J, with 21 bases between. The CDR3: CSARKGTGQKGLFF. CDR3 coding DNA: TGCAGTGCTAGAAAAGGCACAGGCCAGAAAGGGCTGTTTTTT.

The chain combines TRBV28 with TRBJ2-3, with D possibly matching TRBD2 (5 bases). Germline assignment: CDR1 MDHEN and CDR2 SYDVKM. The V end was cut by 3 bases, the J end by 1 base, with 11 bases between. The length of the CDR3 is 15 residues. CDR3 nucleotides: TGTGCCAGCAGTTTGAGGGCTAGCCGCACAGATACGCAGTATTTT. This sequence encodes CASSLRASRTDTQYF.

The genes are TRBV4-2 and TRBJ2-5, with D possibly TRBD1 on 6 matching bases. The DNA matches TRBJ2-7 better at its end, which makes the J call doubtful. The germline V gene has CDR1 LGHNA and CDR2 YNFKEQ. The CDR3 runs to 14 residues. The CDR3, as DNA: TGTGCCAGCGGCTCCGGACAGCAACTTTACGAGCAGTACTTC. Translating gives CASGSGQQLYEQYF.

The genes are TRBV7-6 and TRBJ2-6, with 7 bases lining up with TRBD1. Germline V gives CDR1 SGHVS, CDR2 FNYEAQ. Losses at the gene ends were 1 base for V and 0 bases for J; bases not matched to a gene: 9. CDR3 length equals 19 residues. CDR3 bases: TGTGCCAGCAGCTTAGGTTTGGGGACAGCTTCCTCTGGGGCCAACGTCCTGACTTTC. Encoded protein: CASSLGLGTASSGANVLTF.

This clonotype was found a few times. CDR3 in amino acids: CAVWASGSYEQYF. DNA for the CDR3: TGTGCCGTCTGGGCTAGCGGGAGTTACGAGCAGTACTTC. The J gene is TRBJ2-7, the V gene TRBV6-6; 10 bases fit TRBD2. The CDR3 is 13 amino acids. V was pared by 11 bases and J by 4 bases, with 8 bases of the junction left unmatched. Germline V lookup: CDR1 MNHNY, CDR2 SVGAGI (reference sequence).

V and J are TRBV7-2 and TRBJ2-1; D not certain. The germline CDR1 and CDR2 sequences are SGHTA and FQGNSA. V lost 1 base and J 8 bases, leaving 15 bases between the germline ends. The CDR3 extends over 15 amino acids. The CDR3 loop is CASSLVRTVEDEQFF. CDR3 bases: TGTGCCAGCAGCTTAGTTAGGACGGTCGAAGATGAGCAGTTCTTC.

For this clonotype: This is likely a read error, given that the CDR3 carries no conserved phenylalanine or tryptophan at its end. The rearrangement links TRBV11-3 to TRBJ2-3; TRBD1 matches at 8 bases. CDR3 size: 15 residues. With V trimmed by 7 bases and J by 0 bases, 6 bases remained unmatched. Germline assignment: CDR1 SGHNT and CDR2 YENEEA. CDR3 region: CASTTGQGSTDTQYL. In DNA, the CDR3 is TGTGCCAGCACTACCGGACAGGGAAGCACAGATACGCAGTATCTT.

This clonotype has only a few counts. The chain joins TRBV20-1 to TRBJ2-7, with a weak D call TRBD2 (5 bases). CDR1 DFQATT and CDR2 SNEGSKA come from the germline V gene (reference sequence). The CDR3 has 12 residues. Trimming removed 4 bases at V and 12 bases at J, with 19 bases between. CDR3 sequence (DNA): TGCAGTGCTACCCTAACTGCCGGGAACCCGTACTTC. Amino acids: CSATLTAGNPYF.

This sequence joins TRBV7-2 and TRBJ2-4, with D maybe TRBD1 (5 bases). Trimming stripped 7 bases from V and 7 bases from J, with 14 bases between. Germline lookup yields CDR1 SGHTA and CDR2 FQGNSA. CDR3 length: 13 residues. The CDR3 nucleotides are TGTGCCAGCAACAGGAACTCCGGGAACATTCAGTACTTC. Its protein product is CASNRNSGNIQYF.

In DNA form, the CDR3 reads TGCAGTGCCCAGACGAATAGCGGGAGCTCCTACAATGAGCAGTACTTC. This gives the protein CSAQTNSGSSYNEQYF. The chain links TRBV20-1 to TRBJ2-7, with 9 positions matching TRBD2. CDR3 length: 16 amino acids. V lost 6 bases, J lost 7 bases, and 19 bases stayed unmatched. Germline values: CDR1 DFQATT, CDR2 SNEGSKA (reference sequence).

The chain has TRBV15 and TRBJ2-3; the D gene is possibly TRBD1 (6 bases). Trimming pared 3 bases from V and 0 bases from J, leaving 10 bases between. CDR1 LNHNV and CDR2 YYDKDF come from the germline V gene (reference sequence). The CDR3 runs to 15 residues. The chain's CDR3 is CATSSTGTSTDTQYF. In DNA form, the CDR3 reads TGTGCCACCAGCAGCACCGGGACAAGCACAGATACGCAGTATTTT.

The table lists this clonotype with many counts. The CDR3 is CSAAPGTARSEQFF. As DNA, the CDR3 is TGCAGCGCCGCCCCTGGGACGGCCCGTAGTGAGCAGTTCTTC. The rearrangement uses TRBV29-1 and TRBJ2-1; D might be TRBD1 or TRBD2, each matching 5 bases. Germline V gene sequence: CDR1 SQVTM, CDR2 ANQGSEA. Trimming cost V 7 bases and J 9 bases, with 22 bases left between them. There are 14 residues in the CDR3.

The V call is TRBV20-1, the J call TRBJ1-2, with D unclear. The germline V and J ends were trimmed by 3 bases and 3 bases, with 14 bases remaining between them. This CDR3 has 14 residues. In germline, CDR1 is DFQATT, CDR2 SNEGSKA (reference sequence). The CDR3 spells CSARAAGIDYGYTF. In DNA, the CDR3 is TGCAGTGCTAGGGCCGCCGGGATCGACTATGGCTACACCTTC.

This clonotype came up once. This chain connects TRBV4-3 to TRBJ1-2; D not certain. V lost 0 bases and J 1 base, leaving 12 bases between the germline ends. The CDR3 length is 16 residues. Germline assignment: CDR1 LGHNA and CDR2 YSLEER. This CDR3 is CASSQEPGDNNYGYTF. In nucleotides, the CDR3 is TGCGCCAGCAGCCAAGAACCCGGGGATAATAACTATGGCTACACCTTC.

The V call is TRBV2, the J call TRBJ2-3; D is unresolved. Germline CDR1 SNHLY, CDR2 FYNNEI. Trimming shortened V by 6 bases and J by 6 bases, and 13 bases separated the two germline ends. This CDR3 spans 13 amino acids. CDR3 in amino acids: CASSRSLVDTQYF. CDR3 coding DNA: TGTGCCAGCAGCCGCTCGCTGGTGGATACGCAGTATTTT.